These T cell receptor beta chains were read from a single sample in a study of HIV-infected patients and healthy controls. TCRdb re-called the 5' RACE reads with MiXCR, one entry per CDR3 protein. Of around 18,000 distinct CDR3 sequences in the sample, 9.5% to 13% were seen once. The material sequenced was blood. The origin of the receptors is an adult in good health. The CDR3 runs from the conserved cysteine through the conserved F or W. Each record gives: CDR3 DNA, CDR3 protein, V gene, J gene, D gene, CDR3 length, clone size. The D gene is left open where the match is weak. The listing skips clone size in some rows; elsewhere it reads once, few, many or a size class.

DNA: TGTGCCAGCAGTTTAGATAGGGGGCGCGACACAGATACGCAGTATTTT
CDR3: CASSLDRGRDTDTQYF
V: TRBV12-3/TRBV12-4
J: TRBJ2-3
D: TRBD1
length: 16
size: many

DNA: TGTGCCAGCAGCCGAATCACAGCGGGCAGCAATCAGCCCCAGCATTTT
CDR3: CASSRITAGSNQPQHF
V: TRBV28
J: TRBJ1-5
D: -
length: 16
size: -

DNA: TGTGCCAGCAGTTACACGGGGGAGGGAGAGACCCAGTACTTC
CDR3: CASSYTGEGETQYF
V: TRBV6-6
J: TRBJ2-5
D: TRBD2
length: 14
size: many

DNA: TGCGCCAGCAGCCCGGGGACGGGAGCCGACACAGATACGCAGTATTTT
CDR3: CASSPGTGADTDTQYF
V: TRBV5-1
J: TRBJ2-3
D: -
length: 16
size: many

DNA: TGCAGTGCTTGGGACCTGGGGGAGGACACAGATACGCAGTATTTT
CDR3: CSAWDLGEDTDTQYF
V: TRBV20-1
J: TRBJ2-3
D: -
length: 15
size: medium-sized

DNA: TGTGCCAGCAGCTCGTCCGGATGGACCCAGTACTTC
CDR3: CASSSSGWTQYF
V: TRBV5-6
J: TRBJ2-5
D: -
length: 12
size: -

DNA: TGTGCCAGCAGTGACCGGGGGCTGAACACCGGGGAGCTGTTTTTT
CDR3: CASSDRGLNTGELFF
V: TRBV6-4
J: TRBJ2-2
D: -
length: 15
size: many

DNA: TGTGCCAGCAGTTCGGCTAGCGGGAGGGGCGATGAGCAGTTCTTC
CDR3: CASSSASGRGDEQFF
V: TRBV12-3/TRBV12-4
J: TRBJ2-1
D: TRBD2
length: 15
size: -

DNA: TGTGCCAGCAGTGAGCCGGATAGATACAATGAGCAGTTCTTC
CDR3: CASSEPDRYNEQFF
V: TRBV6-1
J: TRBJ2-1
D: -
length: 14
size: many

DNA: TGTGCCAGCAGCTTAGGACTAGCCTATGATGAGCAGTTCTTC
CDR3: CASSLGLAYDEQFF
V: TRBV7-2
J: TRBJ2-1
D: TRBD2
length: 14
size: -

DNA: TGTGCCATCAGTGAGTCAACTAGCGGGAATTACGAGCAGTACTTC
CDR3: CAISESTSGNYEQYF
V: TRBV10-3
J: TRBJ2-7
D: TRBD2
length: 15
size: many

DNA: TGCAGTGCTAGAGACGGACTCGCCTACAATGAGCAGTTCTTC
CDR3: CSARDGLAYNEQFF
V: TRBV20-1
J: TRBJ2-1
D: -
length: 14
size: many

DNA: TGCGCCAGCAGCTCGTACACTCTAGCGGGAGGGCCTTCGGGCAATGAGCAGTTCTTC
CDR3: CASSSYTLAGGPSGNEQFF
V: TRBV5-1
J: TRBJ2-1
D: TRBD2
length: 19
size: many

DNA: TGTGCCAGTACCGGGCACAACACAGATACGCAGTATTTT
CDR3: CASTGHNTDTQYF
V: TRBV19
J: TRBJ2-3
D: -
length: 13
size: many